This T cell receptor (beta chain) was identified during a study of blood T cell repertoires in COVID-19. Study at large: COVID-19 samples collected from the United States, Italy and Spain covered acute and convalescent phases. PBMCs, B-cell-depleted T cells, or T cells were the source of the cDNA or gDNA that made up the material.

The ends lost 10 bases at V and 8 bases at J; junction bases unmatched: 13. CDR1 is LGHNA, CDR2 YSLEER, per germline. The CDR3 has 14 residues. Per the study methods: Estimation of nucleated cell counts relied on the amplification of reference gene primers. Assay used: immunoSEQ multiplex PCR; TCRdb lists only in-frame clones, some missing. V and J calls and clone size are copied from that table; D and trimming were computed from the DNA. The repertoire consists of 150,000 or so clones, with approximately 74% occurring once and the leading ten covering under 3.5%. The sample taken for sequencing was peripheral blood. The genes are TRBV4-3 and TRBJ2-2, with 7 bases aligning to TRBD2. The TCR sequence derives from a woman over 75 with acute or convalescent COVID-19. The chain's CDR3 is CATTGTTSGGELFF. DNA for the CDR3: TGCGCCACCACCGGGACTACATCGGGAGGGGAGCTGTTTTTT.